Sequencing of this T cell receptor beta chain was carried out in a study of radiotherapy plus CTLA-4 blockade in lung cancer. CTLA-4 blockade using ipilimumab, together with focal radiation, was received by patients with chemo-refractory metastatic non-small-cell lung cancer. Study-level results: Reports identified early blood T cell clone dynamics, with interferon-beta, as the best response predictor.

With respect to this clone: The antigen is unknown.

Clones were sequenced by immunoSEQ multiplex PCR, and TCRdb holds only the in-frame ones, with some missing. Of 95,000 to 150,000 clones listed, 90% were seen once; the top ten hold roughly 6.9%. The sequence came from a human donor with non-small cell lung cancer that progressed on radiotherapy plus ipilimumab. The specimen comprised peripheral blood, sampled from a patient treated with radiotherapy plus ipilimumab.

Written as DNA, the CDR3 is TGTGCCAGCAGGATGACAGAGATGAACACTGAAGCTTTCTTT. As protein: CASRMTEMNTEAFF. This chain joins TRBV2 and TRBJ1-1; the D gene is possibly TRBD1 (5 bases). The CDR3 runs to 14 residues. Deletions cut 6 bases from V and 0 bases from J, with 11 bases between. The germline CDR1 and CDR2 sequences are SNHLY and FYNNEI. Based on the CDR3 plus reference TRBV2 and TRBJ1-1, the full variable domain is EPEVTQTPSHQVTQMGQEVILRCVPISNHLYFYWYRQILGQKVEFLVSFYNNEISEKSEIFDDQFSVERPDGSNFTLKIRSTKLEDSAMYFCASRMTEMNTEAFFGQGTRLTVV.